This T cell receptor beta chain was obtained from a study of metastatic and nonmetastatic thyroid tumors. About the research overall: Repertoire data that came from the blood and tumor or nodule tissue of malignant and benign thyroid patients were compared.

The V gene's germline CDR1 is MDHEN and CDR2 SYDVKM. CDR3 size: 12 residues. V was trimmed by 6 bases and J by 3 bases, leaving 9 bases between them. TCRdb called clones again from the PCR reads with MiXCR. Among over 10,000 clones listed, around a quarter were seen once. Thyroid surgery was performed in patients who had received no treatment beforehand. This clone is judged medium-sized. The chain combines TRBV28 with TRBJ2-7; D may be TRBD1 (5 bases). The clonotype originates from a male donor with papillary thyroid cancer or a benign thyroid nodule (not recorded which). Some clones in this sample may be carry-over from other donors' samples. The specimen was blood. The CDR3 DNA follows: TGTGCCAGCAGGGGGCTGCACTACGAGCAGTACTTC. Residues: CASRGLHYEQYF.